A selection of T cell receptor beta chains follows, all from one sample in a study of long-term antiretroviral therapy in people with HIV. Libraries were prepared by immunoSEQ multiplex PCR; TCRdb keeps only in-frame clonotypes and omits some of them. The sample gives about 39,000 clones, over 75% of which show up once; under 7.5% is in the top ten. Sequencing used unsorted PBMCs, obtained 0.6 years after starting antiretroviral therapy. These receptors originate from a man aged 18-30 years with HIV. The CDR3 runs from the conserved cysteine through the conserved F or W. Fields, in order: D gene, V gene, J gene, clone size, CDR3 DNA, CDR3 protein. A D gene is named only where the DNA matches it firmly. Clone size appears in some rows only: once, few, many, or a class for an expanded clone.

D: TRBD1
V: TRBV5-4
J: TRBJ1-1
size: NA
DNA: TGTGCCAGCAAGACAGGGGGCCCGTTGACGGCGAACACTGAAGCTTTCTTT
CDR3: CASKTGGPLTANTEAFF

D: NA
V: TRBV30
J: TRBJ2-3
size: NA
DNA: TGTGCCTGGAGTGTTACTAGTAGGCTCCGGGGTACGCAGTATTTT
CDR3: CAWSVTSRLRGTQYF

D: TRBD1
V: TRBV2
J: TRBJ2-7
size: NA
DNA: TGTGCCAGCAGTGAGCAGGGGGAAACCTACGAGCAGTACTTC
CDR3: CASSEQGETYEQYF

D: NA
V: TRBV7-9
J: TRBJ1-4
size: NA
DNA: TGTGCCGTAGCAAGGACGACCGGGGAAAAACTGTTTTTT
CDR3: CAVARTTGEKLFF

D: NA
V: TRBV28
J: TRBJ2-7
size: NA
DNA: TGTGCCAGCAGTTCCAGACTTGCCACTTACGAGCAGTACTTC
CDR3: CASSSRLATYEQYF

D: NA
V: TRBV10-3
J: TRBJ2-3
size: NA
DNA: TGTGCCATCAGTATTTACAGGGACCCCACAGATACGCAGTATTTT
CDR3: CAISIYRDPTDTQYF

D: NA
V: TRBV7-3
J: TRBJ2-6
size: NA
DNA: TGTGCCAGCAGCTTAGTCGGCATTGGGGCCAACGTCCTGACTTTC
CDR3: CASSLVGIGANVLTF

D: TRBD2
V: TRBV2
J: TRBJ2-7
size: NA
DNA: TGTGCCAGCAGGAAACTAGCGGGAGATGCCTACGAGCAGTACTTC
CDR3: CASRKLAGDAYEQYF

D: NA
V: TRBV5-1
J: TRBJ2-3
size: NA
DNA: TGCGCCAGCAGCTTGCGCCCCCAGGGGAGCACAGATACGCAGTATTTT
CDR3: CASSLRPQGSTDTQYF

D: NA
V: TRBV27
J: TRBJ2-7
size: NA
DNA: TGTGCCAGCAGTTTATCCAAACTTGACCTGCCGGAGCAGTACTTC
CDR3: CASSLSKLDLPEQYF

D: NA
V: TRBV14
J: TRBJ2-1
size: NA
DNA: TGTGCCAGCAGTTCCGGGACTGGTTACAATGAGCAGTTCTTC
CDR3: CASSSGTGYNEQFF

D: NA
V: TRBV18
J: TRBJ2-3
size: NA
DNA: TGTGCCAGCTCCCAGAGCTCAGATACGCAGTATTTT
CDR3: CASSQSSDTQYF

D: TRBD2
V: TRBV5-6
J: TRBJ2-3
size: NA
DNA: TGTGCCAGTATCGGGAGGGGCACAGATACGCAGTATTTT
CDR3: CASIGRGTDTQYF

D: NA
V: TRBV18
J: TRBJ2-2
size: NA
DNA: TGTGCCAGCTCACGGGCAACAGCGAACACCGGGGAGCTGTTTTTT
CDR3: CASSRATANTGELFF

D: NA
V: TRBV5-1
J: TRBJ1-1
size: few
DNA: TGCGCCAGCAGCTTGGAACAGGAGGTAGCTGAAGCTTTCTTT
CDR3: CASSLEQEVAEAFF

D: TRBD1
V: TRBV7-9
J: TRBJ2-7
size: NA
DNA: TGTGCCAGCATCAACCTGCGGGACAGGGTATCCAAGCAGTACTTC
CDR3: CASINLRDRVSKQYF

D: NA
V: TRBV5-6
J: TRBJ2-5
size: NA
DNA: TGTGCCAGCAGCTTGGAAGAGACCCAGTACTTC
CDR3: CASSLEETQYF

D: NA
V: TRBV6-4
J: TRBJ1-1
size: NA
DNA: TGTGCCAGCAGTCAAACCATACAGGGTAGAGCTTTCTTT
CDR3: CASSQTIQGRAFF

D: NA
V: TRBV4-3
J: TRBJ2-1
size: NA
DNA: TGCGCCAGCAGCCCACAACGTATCGGGGACGTGATCCTCAATGAGCAGTTCTTC
CDR3: CASSPQRIGDVILNEQFF

D: NA
V: TRBV5-1
J: TRBJ2-7
size: NA
DNA: TGCGCCAGCAGCTTGGTTTACCCGTACGAGCAGTACTTC
CDR3: CASSLVYPYEQYF

D: TRBD2
V: TRBV5-4
J: TRBJ2-3
size: NA
DNA: TGTGCCAGCAGTTGGGGCGGGAGAAAAGATACGCAGTATTTT
CDR3: CASSWGGRKDTQYF

D: TRBD2
V: TRBV28
J: TRBJ2-7
size: NA
DNA: TGTGCCAGCACCTTTAGCGGGGGCTCCTACGAGCAGTACTTC
CDR3: CASTFSGGSYEQYF

D: NA
V: TRBV27
J: TRBJ1-5
size: once
DNA: TGTGCCAGCAGTTTAACAGGGTGGCAGCCCCAGCATTTT
CDR3: CASSLTGWQPQHF

D: NA
V: TRBV30
J: TRBJ2-5
size: NA
DNA: TGTGCCTGGAGTGTAGGAGGGACCCCACGCGAGACCCAGTACTTC
CDR3: CAWSVGGTPRETQYF

D: NA
V: TRBV20-1
J: TRBJ2-7
size: NA
DNA: TGCAGTGCTAGCGACCACGAGCAGTACTTC
CDR3: CSASDHEQYF

D: NA
V: TRBV7-8
J: TRBJ2-5
size: NA
DNA: TGTGCCAGCAGCCGAACACATCAAGAGACCCAGTACTTC
CDR3: CASSRTHQETQYF

D: NA
V: TRBV19
J: TRBJ1-1
size: NA
DNA: TGTGCCAGTAGGGCAGGCTATGGTGAAGCTTTCTTT
CDR3: CASRAGYGEAFF

D: NA
V: TRBV10-3
J: TRBJ1-3
size: few
DNA: TGTGCCATCAGGGAGAGCTCTGGAAACACCATATATTTT
CDR3: CAIRESSGNTIYF

D: NA
V: TRBV7-2
J: TRBJ2-5
size: NA
DNA: TGTGCCAGCGGGAGGTACCAAGAGACCCAGTACTTC
CDR3: CASGRYQETQYF

D: NA
V: TRBV7-2
J: TRBJ2-7
size: NA
DNA: TGTGCCAGCAGCTCCTTCTACGAGCAGTACTTC
CDR3: CASSSFYEQYF

D: NA
V: TRBV11-3
J: TRBJ2-2
size: NA
DNA: TGTGCCAGCAGCCCTGGAGGGGGTAGCGGCCCGGACACCGGGGAGCTGTTTTTT
CDR3: CASSPGGGSGPDTGELFF

D: NA
V: TRBV11-1
J: TRBJ2-5
size: NA
DNA: TGTGCCAGCAGCTTGCAGGGCTTGGGGGTGGAGACCCAGTACTTC
CDR3: CASSLQGLGVETQYF

D: TRBD2
V: TRBV11-2
J: TRBJ2-4
size: NA
DNA: TGTGCCAGCAGCTTAGATTTAGGAGCGGGAGCCCTAGCCAAAAACATTCAGTACTTC
CDR3: CASSLDLGAGALAKNIQYF

D: TRBD1
V: TRBV6-1
J: TRBJ1-5
size: NA
DNA: TGTGCCAGCAGCGGGACAGGGGGCAATCAGCCCCAGCATTTT
CDR3: CASSGTGGNQPQHF

D: TRBD2
V: TRBV28
J: TRBJ2-7
size: NA
DNA: TGTGCCAGCACTCCTGGGGGAGGGGACGAGCAGTACTTC
CDR3: CASTPGGGDEQYF

D: TRBD2
V: TRBV4-1
J: TRBJ2-3
size: NA
DNA: TGCGCCAGCAGCCACCCCGGGACTAGCGGGACAGATACGCAGTATTTT
CDR3: CASSHPGTSGTDTQYF

D: NA
V: TRBV27
J: TRBJ2-3
size: NA
DNA: TGTGCCAGCAGTTTATTTGAGGGAGGTGGCACAGATACGCAGTATTTT
CDR3: CASSLFEGGGTDTQYF

D: NA
V: TRBV4-2
J: TRBJ2-2
size: few
DNA: TGTGCCAGCAGCCAAGGGAGTTTCACCGGGGAGCTGTTTTTT
CDR3: CASSQGSFTGELFF

D: TRBD2
V: TRBV5-4
J: TRBJ2-1
size: NA
DNA: TGTGCCAGCAGCTTAGTAGCGGGAGAGGGTGAAAATGAGCAGTTCTTC
CDR3: CASSLVAGEGENEQFF

D: NA
V: TRBV5-1
J: TRBJ2-7
size: NA
DNA: TGCGCCAGCAGCCATGGGGGGAGCTACGAGCAGTACTTC
CDR3: CASSHGGSYEQYF

D: TRBD1
V: TRBV19
J: TRBJ2-2
size: NA
DNA: TGTGCCAGTAGTATACCGGGACAGCCCCCCGGGGAGCTGTTTTTT
CDR3: CASSIPGQPPGELFF

D: NA
V: TRBV21-1
J: TRBJ2-2
size: NA
DNA: TGTGCCAGCAGCAAAAATTACAGGGCTGGGGTCCCCGGGGGCACCGGGGAGCTGTTTTTT
CDR3: CASSKNYRAGVPGGTGELFF

D: NA
V: TRBV27
J: TRBJ1-2
size: NA
DNA: TGTGCCAGCAGTCCCAAGGGGAGCTATGGCTACACCTTC
CDR3: CASSPKGSYGYTF

D: NA
V: TRBV9
J: TRBJ2-3
size: NA
DNA: TGTGCCAGCAGCGATGGAGGGGGACTTCTAGATACGCAGTATTTT
CDR3: CASSDGGGLLDTQYF

D: TRBD1
V: TRBV18
J: TRBJ2-2
size: once
DNA: TGTGCCAGCTCACCAGACAGGGGGCTCACCGGGGAGCTGTTTTTT
CDR3: CASSPDRGLTGELFF

D: NA
V: TRBV5-1
J: TRBJ1-4
size: NA
DNA: TGCGCCAGCAGCTTGGAATGGGTTACAGAAAAACTGTTTTTT
CDR3: CASSLEWVTEKLFF

D: TRBD2
V: TRBV19
J: TRBJ2-1
size: NA
DNA: TGTGCCAGTACCCCGGGACTAGCGACGGATGAGCAGTTCTTC
CDR3: CASTPGLATDEQFF

D: NA
V: TRBV18
J: TRBJ2-1
size: NA
DNA: TGTGCCAGCTCCGACGTCCGCCAAGTGGTGAATGAGCAGTTCTTC
CDR3: CASSDVRQVVNEQFF

D: NA
V: TRBV7-9
J: TRBJ2-5
size: NA
DNA: TGTGCCAGCAGCCGATGGCAGCAAGAGACCCAGTACTTC
CDR3: CASSRWQQETQYF

D: NA
V: TRBV28
J: TRBJ2-1
size: NA
DNA: TGTGCCAGCAGTTTAGGGCAGAGCTCCTACAATGAGCAGTTCTTC
CDR3: CASSLGQSSYNEQFF

D: NA
V: TRBV7-2
J: TRBJ1-2
size: NA
DNA: TGTGCCAGCAGCCCTACCGGGGGGTATGGCTACACCTTC
CDR3: CASSPTGGYGYTF

D: TRBD1
V: TRBV6-5
J: TRBJ2-7
size: NA
DNA: TGTGCCAGCAGTTACGGGACAGGGGCCTACGAGCAGTACTTC
CDR3: CASSYGTGAYEQYF

D: NA
V: TRBV7-9
J: TRBJ2-3
size: NA
DNA: TGTGCCAGCAGCTTACAGACAGGAGGCCGGACAGATACGCAGTATTTT
CDR3: CASSLQTGGRTDTQYF

D: NA
V: TRBV30
J: TRBJ2-2
size: NA
DNA: TGTGCCTGGAGTGCAACCGGGACTTTGGTGGTCGGGGAGCTGTTTTTT
CDR3: CAWSATGTLVVGELFF

D: NA
V: TRBV29-1
J: TRBJ2-5
size: NA
DNA: TGCAGCGTTGATGGGAGACAGTCGATCCAAGAGACCCAGTACTTC
CDR3: CSVDGRQSIQETQYF

D: NA
V: TRBV28
J: TRBJ2-5
size: few
DNA: TGTGCCAGCAGCCGATTAACAGGGATCCAAGAGACCCAGTACTTC
CDR3: CASSRLTGIQETQYF

D: NA
V: TRBV5-4
J: TRBJ1-4
size: few
DNA: TGTGCCAGCAGCTTGAGTTCGTCGGCAGGAAGGGAAAAACTGTTTTTT
CDR3: CASSLSSSAGREKLFF